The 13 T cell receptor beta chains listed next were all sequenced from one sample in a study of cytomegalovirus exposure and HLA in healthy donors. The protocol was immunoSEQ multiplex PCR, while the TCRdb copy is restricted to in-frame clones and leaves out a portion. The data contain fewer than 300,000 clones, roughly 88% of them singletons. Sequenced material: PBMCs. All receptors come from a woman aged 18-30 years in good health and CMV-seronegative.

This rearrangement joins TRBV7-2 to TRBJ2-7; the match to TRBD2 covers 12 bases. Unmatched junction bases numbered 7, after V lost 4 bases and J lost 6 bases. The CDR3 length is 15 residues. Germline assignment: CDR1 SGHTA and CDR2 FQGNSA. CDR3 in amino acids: CASSSELAGGVEQYF. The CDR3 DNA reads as TGTGCCAGCAGCTCCGAACTAGCGGGAGGAGTCGAGCAGTACTTC.

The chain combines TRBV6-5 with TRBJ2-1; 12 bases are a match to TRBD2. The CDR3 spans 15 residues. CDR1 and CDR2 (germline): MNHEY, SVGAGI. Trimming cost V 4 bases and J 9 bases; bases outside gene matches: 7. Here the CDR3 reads CASSSLAGGPIEQFF. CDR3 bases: TGTGCCAGCAGTTCCCTAGCGGGAGGGCCGATTGAGCAGTTCTTC.

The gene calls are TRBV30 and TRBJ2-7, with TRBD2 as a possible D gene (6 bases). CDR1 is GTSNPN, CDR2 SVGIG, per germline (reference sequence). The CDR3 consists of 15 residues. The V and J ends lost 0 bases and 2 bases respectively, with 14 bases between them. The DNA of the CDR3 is TGTGCCTGGAGTGTAGGTGCGGGAATTACCTACGAGCAGTACTTC. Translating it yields CAWSVGAGITYEQYF.

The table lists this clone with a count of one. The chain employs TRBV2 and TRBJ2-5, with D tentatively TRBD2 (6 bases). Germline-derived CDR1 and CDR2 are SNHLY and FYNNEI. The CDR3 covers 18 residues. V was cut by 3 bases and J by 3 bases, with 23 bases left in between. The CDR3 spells CASSDLWWTGGRKETQYF. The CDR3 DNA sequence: TGTGCCAGCAGTGACCTATGGTGGACCGGGGGTAGAAAAGAGACCCAGTACTTC.

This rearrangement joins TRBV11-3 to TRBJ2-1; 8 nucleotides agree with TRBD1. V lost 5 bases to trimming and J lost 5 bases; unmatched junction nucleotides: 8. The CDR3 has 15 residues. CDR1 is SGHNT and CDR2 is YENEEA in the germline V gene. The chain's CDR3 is CASSPTGTGNNEQFF. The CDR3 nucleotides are TGTGCCAGCAGCCCAACCGGGACAGGTAACAATGAGCAGTTCTTC.

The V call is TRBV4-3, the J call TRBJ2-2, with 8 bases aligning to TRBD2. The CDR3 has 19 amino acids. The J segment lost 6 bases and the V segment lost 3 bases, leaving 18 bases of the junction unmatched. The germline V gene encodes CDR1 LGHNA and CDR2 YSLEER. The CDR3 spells CASSHPIWDGLALPGELFF. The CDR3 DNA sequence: TGCGCCAGCAGCCACCCCATATGGGACGGACTAGCCCTCCCCGGGGAGCTGTTTTTT.

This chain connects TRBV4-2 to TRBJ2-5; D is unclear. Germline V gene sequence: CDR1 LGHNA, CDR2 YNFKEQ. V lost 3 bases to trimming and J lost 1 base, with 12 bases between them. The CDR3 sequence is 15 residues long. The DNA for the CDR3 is TGTGCCAGCAGCCACACCCACAGAATCCAAGAGACCCAGTACTTC. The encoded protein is CASSHTHRIQETQYF.

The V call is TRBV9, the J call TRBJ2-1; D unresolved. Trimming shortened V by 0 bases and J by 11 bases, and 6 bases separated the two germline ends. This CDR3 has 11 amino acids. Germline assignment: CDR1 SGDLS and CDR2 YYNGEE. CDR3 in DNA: TGTGCCAGCAGCGTAGGTAATCAGCAGTTCTTC. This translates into CASSVGNQQFF.

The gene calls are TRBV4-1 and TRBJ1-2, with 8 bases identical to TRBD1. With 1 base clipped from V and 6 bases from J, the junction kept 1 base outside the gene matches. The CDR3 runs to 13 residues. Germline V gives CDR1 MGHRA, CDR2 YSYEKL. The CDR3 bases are TGCGCCAGCAGCCAAGCAGGGGGCAATGGCTACACCTTC. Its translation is CASSQAGGNGYTF.

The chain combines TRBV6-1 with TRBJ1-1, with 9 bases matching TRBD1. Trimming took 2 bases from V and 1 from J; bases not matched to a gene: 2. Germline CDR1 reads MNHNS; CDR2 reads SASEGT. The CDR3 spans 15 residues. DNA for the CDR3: TGTGCCAGCAGTGAACAGACAGGGGGGAACACTGAAGCTTTCTTT. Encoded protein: CASSEQTGGNTEAFF.

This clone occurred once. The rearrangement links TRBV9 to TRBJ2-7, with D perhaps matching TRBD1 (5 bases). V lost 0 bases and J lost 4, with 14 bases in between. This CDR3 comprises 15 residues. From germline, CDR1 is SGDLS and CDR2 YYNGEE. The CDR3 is CASSVGTGRMYEQYF. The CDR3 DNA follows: TGTGCCAGCAGCGTAGGTACAGGTCGAATGTACGAGCAGTACTTC.

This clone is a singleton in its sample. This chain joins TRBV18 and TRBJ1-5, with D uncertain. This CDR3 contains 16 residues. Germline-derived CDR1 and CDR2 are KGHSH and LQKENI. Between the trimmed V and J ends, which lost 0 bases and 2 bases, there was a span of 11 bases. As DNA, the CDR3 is TGTGCCAGCTCACCACCCGGGTTGAGCGGCAATCAGCCCCAGCATTTT. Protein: CASSPPGLSGNQPQHF. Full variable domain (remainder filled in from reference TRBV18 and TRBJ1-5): NAGVMQNPRHLVRRRGQEARLRCSPMKGHSHVYWYRQLPEEGLKFMVYLQKENIIDESGMPKERFSAEFPKEGPSILRIQQVVRGDSAAYFCASSPPGLSGNQPQHFGDGTRLSIL.

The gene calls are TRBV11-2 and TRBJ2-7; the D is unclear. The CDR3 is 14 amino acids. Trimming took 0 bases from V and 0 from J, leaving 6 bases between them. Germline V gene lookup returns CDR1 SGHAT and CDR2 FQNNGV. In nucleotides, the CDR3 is TGTGCCAGCAGCTTAGAAGCGCACTCCTACGAGCAGTACTTC. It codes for CASSLEAHSYEQYF.